This T cell receptor (beta chain) was captured in a study of blood T cell repertoires in COVID-19. Study background: T cells, B-cell-depleted T cells, or PBMCs provided the cDNA or gDNA that served as material.

V lost 0 bases to trimming and J lost 6 bases, with 11 bases between them. The germline V gene has CDR1 MNHEY and CDR2 SMNVEV (reference sequence). There are 14 residues in the CDR3. The authors' processing: Quantification of nucleated cells was approximated via reference gene primer amplification. Sequencing was performed with immunoSEQ multiplex PCR; in TCRdb, only in-frame clones are kept and a portion is missing. V and J calls and clone size follow that table, whereas D and trimming were derived from the DNA. The data hold about 240,000 clones, with approximately 85% observed a single time. This receptor was obtained from an older woman with active or convalescent COVID-19. Material: peripheral blood. This chain links TRBV27 with TRBJ1-2; the D is unclear. The CDR3 loop reads CASSLSSGYDGYTF. Here the CDR3 DNA reads TGTGCCAGCAGTTTATCCTCCGGGTACGATGGCTACACCTTC.